This T cell receptor beta chain is from a study of Graves' ophthalmopathy and Graves' hyperthyroidism. Study-wide findings and caveats: Built on 13 signatures, a model told ophthalmopathy apart from stable hyperthyroidism with around 90% sensitivity and around 80% specificity. Blood also harbored most expanded thyroid clonotypes above 0.001 frequency.

The CDR3 runs 14 residues. Per the germline V gene, CDR1 is DFQATT and CDR2 is SNEGSKA (reference sequence). With 3 bases removed from V and 3 bases from J, the gap between germline ends came to 12 bases. Donors with ophthalmopathy: moderate-to-severe activity, CAS ≥3, NOSPECS ≥4, duration under 3 months. This clonotype was recorded many times. Its specificity is unknown. Researchers took RNA transcripts and amplified TCR beta CDR3 regions from them. In the first round, RT-PCR was carried out with HTBI primers, and a multiplex PCR formed the second round. TCRdb re-analysed the multiplex PCR reads in MiXCR, keeping a single row per CDR3 protein. The top ten clones hold less than 50% of a sample with about 240,000 distinct CDR3 sequences, less than 55% of them seen once.

The chain recombines TRBV20-1 with TRBJ1-5; D perhaps matches TRBD1 (6 bases). The sample was peripheral blood. The source is an adult man with Graves' ophthalmopathy. CDR3 in DNA: TGCAGTGCTAGTTTGGACAGCGACAATCAGCCCCAGCATTTT. Its protein product is CSASLDSDNQPQHF.